This T cell receptor beta chain was found in a study of T-cell reconstitution after alpha-beta-depleted transplantation in children. Researchers prepared the TCRbeta library using unique molecular identifiers, the study reports. TCRdb itself ran the PCR reads through MiXCR, one entry per CDR3 protein. Of just under 150,000 distinct CDR3 sequences in the sample, 8% to 10% are singletons; the top ten hold 15% to 20%. Findings and limits, study-wide: Fresh T-cell production supplied most of the T-cell counts and diversity seen one year after transplant. Surviving thymic progenitors and recipient T cells were the source of high TCRbeta diversity at day 60 in some patients. It was reported that alpha-beta T cells came from several hundred expanded graft clones (about two months after transplant).

In regard to this clonotype: Its antigen is as yet unknown.

The receptor was isolated from a female patient aged 2 to 10 who had a stem cell transplant for congenital amegakaryocytic thrombocytopenia, so the T cells may come from the graft donor. Sequenced here: PBMCs, mostly from graft donor cells, sampled 180 days after TCRalphabeta/CD19-depleted stem cell transplant.

Here the CDR3 DNA reads TGCAGTGCTAGAGTAGCAGGGCACTATGGCTACACCTTC. Protein sequence: CSARVAGHYGYTF. The chain has TRBV20-1 and TRBJ1-2, with D possibly TRBD1 on 5 matching bases. The CDR3 totals 13 residues. Trimming shortened V by 1 base and J by 3 bases, and 9 bases separated the two germline ends. Per the germline V gene, CDR1 is DFQATT and CDR2 is SNEGSKA (reference sequence).